The rows below give T cell receptor beta chains drawn from one sample of a study of cytomegalovirus exposure and HLA in healthy donors. Sequencing was performed with immunoSEQ multiplex PCR; in TCRdb, only in-frame clones are kept and a portion is missing. Of a few hundred thousand clones in the sample, about four fifths were seen once. Sequencing was carried out using PBMCs. These receptors were taken from a man younger than 45 in good health and CMV-seronegative. The CDR3 runs from the conserved cysteine through the conserved F or W. D genes are given only for firm matches. Clone size is given for some rows only: seen once, a few or many times, or a class if the clone is expanded.

V,size,J,D,DNA,CDR3
TRBV27,few,TRBJ1-1,TRBD1,TGTGCCAGCCTTCCGACAGGGTATAACTCTGAAGCTTTCTTT,CASLPTGYNSEAFF
TRBV9,NA,TRBJ1-1,TRBD1,TGTGCCAGCAGCTCTACAGGGGGGTGGGGTACTGAAGCTTTCTTT,CASSSTGGWGTEAFF
TRBV7-9,NA,TRBJ1-2,TRBD1,TGTGCCAGCAGCTTAGTCGAGACAGGGATCTATGGCTACACCTTC,CASSLVETGIYGYTF
TRBV13,NA,TRBJ1-2,TRBD1,TGTGCCAGCAGCCTGAGCCCTGGACAGGCTTTGAGGGGCTACACCTTC,CASSLSPGQALRGYTF
TRBV7-8,NA,TRBJ1-4,NA,TGTGCCAGCAGCCAGTATAATGAAAAACTGTTTTTT,CASSQYNEKLFF
TRBV29-1,NA,TRBJ1-2,TRBD1,TGCAGCGTTTCGACAGGGGGTACCCCCCCGGGCTATGGCTACACCTTC,CSVSTGGTPPGYGYTF
TRBV19,NA,TRBJ2-1,TRBD1,TGTGCCAGTAGTATCCCCGGGACAGTTTACAATGAGCAGTTCTTC,CASSIPGTVYNEQFF
TRBV6-5,NA,TRBJ1-4,NA,TGTGCCAGCAGTTACGCCGAGGCGACTAATGAAAAACTGTTTTTT,CASSYAEATNEKLFF
TRBV7-6,NA,TRBJ2-5,TRBD2,TGTGCCAGTGGGACTAGCGGGCAAGAGACCCAGTACTTC,CASGTSGQETQYF
TRBV7-9,NA,TRBJ2-3,NA,TGTGCCAGCAGCTCTGAGAACACAGATACGCAGTATTTT,CASSSENTDTQYF
TRBV29-1,NA,TRBJ2-2,TRBD2,TGCAGCGTCTTGGGAGGGGTTGGCACCGGGGAGCTGTTTTTT,CSVLGGVGTGELFF
TRBV6-5,NA,TRBJ2-7,TRBD2,TGTGCCAGCAGTTACCGGGGGGTCTACTACGAGCAGTACTTC,CASSYRGVYYEQYF
TRBV7-2,few,TRBJ2-2,TRBD2,TGTGCCAGCAGCACTAGCGGGGGTCCCGGGGAGCTGTTTTTT,CASSTSGGPGELFF
TRBV25-1,NA,TRBJ2-7,NA,TGTGCCAGCAGTGATCTAGTGGGGGGGCGGGGTGAGCAGTACTTC,CASSDLVGGRGEQYF
TRBV19,NA,TRBJ1-1,TRBD1,TGTGCCAGTAGTATAGTCATAGACAGGGCGGCGGTAACTTTCTTT,CASSIVIDRAAVTFF
TRBV7-2,NA,TRBJ1-2,TRBD1,TGTGCCAGCAGCTTAGATCCCTGGACAGGGCAGGCGATCTATGGCTACACCTTC,CASSLDPWTGQAIYGYTF
TRBV21-1,NA,TRBJ2-5,NA,TGTGCCAGCAGCAAAGAGGCCGGGACTAGCGAGGCAACCCAGTACTTC,CASSKEAGTSEATQYF
TRBV19,NA,TRBJ2-3,NA,TGTGCCAGTAGTAGAGGGAAAACGGGGGATACGCAGTATTTT,CASSRGKTGDTQYF
TRBV6-1,NA,TRBJ2-7,TRBD1,TGTGCCAGCAGTGAAGCAGGGTGGGGGACAGCAGTCTACGAGCAGTACTTC,CASSEAGWGTAVYEQYF
TRBV9,NA,TRBJ2-7,NA,TGTGCCAGCAGCGTAGGGCAGGGTGTGGGGTACGAGCAGTACTTC,CASSVGQGVGYEQYF
TRBV28,NA,TRBJ1-6,TRBD1,TGTGCCAGCATCAGGACAGGGAGGAACTCACCCCTCCACTTT,CASIRTGRNSPLHF
TRBV9,NA,TRBJ1-1,TRBD1,TGTGCCAGCAGCGTTCGACAGGGGGCTGAAGCTTTCTTT,CASSVRQGAEAFF
TRBV2,NA,TRBJ1-4,TRBD1,TGTGCCAGCAGTCAATCCGGGACAGGGAAGGAAAAACTGTTTTTT,CASSQSGTGKEKLFF
TRBV2,few,TRBJ2-5,TRBD1,TGTGCCAGCAGTTACAGGGGTGAGACCCAGTACTTC,CASSYRGETQYF
TRBV4-3,NA,TRBJ1-2,TRBD1,TGCGCCAGCAGCCTAGGTAGGACAGGGGGCTTAATGAACTATGGCTACACCTTC,CASSLGRTGGLMNYGYTF
TRBV4-1,once,TRBJ2-5,NA,TGCGCCAGCAGCCGAAGACAGAATCTCCAAGAGACCCAGTACTTC,CASSRRQNLQETQYF
TRBV10-2,NA,TRBJ2-7,NA,TGCGCCAGCAGTCCGGGGGGCAACTACGAGCAGTACTTC,CASSPGGNYEQYF
TRBV7-3,NA,TRBJ1-4,NA,TGTGCCAGCAGCGTTCTCAGGGAAACTAATGAAAAACTGTTTTTT,CASSVLRETNEKLFF